A selection of T cell receptor beta chains follows, all from one sample in a study of T cell responses to AZD1222 COVID-19 vaccine. Using immunoSEQ multiplex PCR, the repertoire was profiled, and TCRdb retains in-frame clones only, with some absent. This sample has some 150,000 clones; more than 75% occur once, and the top ten carry 4% to 4.5%. Sequencing used peripheral blood, obtained 28 days after the second AZD1222 dose. These receptors originate from an adult who received the AZD1222 COVID-19 vaccine. Each CDR3 is given with its conserved first and last residue. Each record gives: D gene, V gene, J gene, clone size, CDR3 DNA, CDR3 protein. D genes are given only for firm matches. Only some rows state a clone size, as once, few, many or a class for expanded clones.

d_call: .; v_call: TRBV27; j_call: TRBJ1-2; clone_size: .; cdr3_nt: TGTGCCAGCGGATTACAGGTGGGCGGCTACACCTTC; cdr3_aa: CASGLQVGGYTF
d_call: TRBD1; v_call: TRBV5-5; j_call: TRBJ2-1; clone_size: .; cdr3_nt: TGTGCCAGCAGCTTTTATAGGACAGGTCAGGATGAGCAGTTCTTC; cdr3_aa: CASSFYRTGQDEQFF
d_call: .; v_call: TRBV28; j_call: TRBJ2-2; clone_size: .; cdr3_nt: TGTGCCAGTCAATCGTACGACAGTTACACCGGGGAGCTGTTTTTT; cdr3_aa: CASQSYDSYTGELFF
d_call: .; v_call: TRBV5-1; j_call: TRBJ2-7; clone_size: once; cdr3_nt: TGCGCCAGCAGCCTAGAAGGGGACACTTACGAGCAGTACTTC; cdr3_aa: CASSLEGDTYEQYF
d_call: .; v_call: TRBV20-1; j_call: TRBJ2-2; clone_size: .; cdr3_nt: TGCAGTGCTTCTACGACCGGGGAGCTGTTTTTT; cdr3_aa: CSASTTGELFF
d_call: TRBD1; v_call: TRBV19; j_call: TRBJ1-1; clone_size: .; cdr3_nt: TGTGCCAGTAGTGGCTTGTTCTCCCCCCAGGGGGGTCCTGAAGCTTTCTTT; cdr3_aa: CASSGLFSPQGGPEAFF
d_call: .; v_call: TRBV7-6; j_call: TRBJ1-2; clone_size: .; cdr3_nt: TGTGCCAGCAGCCTAGGGGCCGCTAACTATGGCTACACCTTC; cdr3_aa: CASSLGAANYGYTF
d_call: .; v_call: TRBV20-1; j_call: TRBJ1-2; clone_size: once; cdr3_nt: TGCAGTGCCCCAGGGGTTTTGGGCTACACCTTC; cdr3_aa: CSAPGVLGYTF
d_call: TRBD1; v_call: TRBV13; j_call: TRBJ1-2; clone_size: once; cdr3_nt: TGTGCCAGCAGCGGTCCTAGACAGGGGAACTATGGCTACACCTTC; cdr3_aa: CASSGPRQGNYGYTF
d_call: TRBD1; v_call: TRBV4-3; j_call: TRBJ1-4; clone_size: .; cdr3_nt: TGCGCCAGCAGACTAACCGGGACAGCGAATGAAAAACTGTTTTTT; cdr3_aa: CASRLTGTANEKLFF
d_call: TRBD1; v_call: TRBV2; j_call: TRBJ2-2; clone_size: .; cdr3_nt: TGTGCCAGCAGACTGGGACAGGCCGGGGAGCTGTTTTTT; cdr3_aa: CASRLGQAGELFF
d_call: .; v_call: TRBV7-8; j_call: TRBJ1-2; clone_size: .; cdr3_nt: TGTGCCAGCAGCCGACCCGACACCGGGGGCTACACCTTC; cdr3_aa: CASSRPDTGGYTF
d_call: .; v_call: TRBV12-3/TRBV12-4; j_call: TRBJ1-2; clone_size: .; cdr3_nt: TGTGCCAGCAGCCCGGGGGAGGGCGGGGGCTACACCTTC; cdr3_aa: CASSPGEGGGYTF
d_call: .; v_call: TRBV7-8; j_call: TRBJ1-5; clone_size: .; cdr3_nt: TGTGCCAGCAGCAGAGACAGGAGCAATCAGCCCCAGCATTTT; cdr3_aa: CASSRDRSNQPQHF
d_call: .; v_call: TRBV6-4; j_call: TRBJ2-7; clone_size: .; cdr3_nt: TGTGCCAGCAGCCCAGACGTCAACAGGGTTGGGGAGCAGTACTTC; cdr3_aa: CASSPDVNRVGEQYF
d_call: .; v_call: TRBV2; j_call: TRBJ1-5; clone_size: .; cdr3_nt: TGTGCCAGCAGTGTCTTCGATGGGGGCCAGCCCCAGCATTTT; cdr3_aa: CASSVFDGGQPQHF
d_call: .; v_call: TRBV13; j_call: TRBJ2-1; clone_size: .; cdr3_nt: TGTGCCAGCAGCCCCGCCGGGGAGCAGTTCTTC; cdr3_aa: CASSPAGEQFF
d_call: .; v_call: TRBV10-3; j_call: TRBJ1-1; clone_size: .; cdr3_nt: TGTGCCATCAGTGAGTTGCCGAGGAACACTGAAGCTTTCTTT; cdr3_aa: CAISELPRNTEAFF
d_call: TRBD2; v_call: TRBV19; j_call: TRBJ2-2; clone_size: .; cdr3_nt: TGTGCCAGTAGTATGAGGACTAGCGGGGAGCTGTTTTTT; cdr3_aa: CASSMRTSGELFF
d_call: .; v_call: TRBV5-1; j_call: TRBJ2-3; clone_size: .; cdr3_nt: TGCGCCAGCAGCTTGGGATCCCTCGAGTGGACAGATACGCAGTATTTT; cdr3_aa: CASSLGSLEWTDTQYF
d_call: .; v_call: TRBV10-3; j_call: TRBJ2-6; clone_size: .; cdr3_nt: TGTGCCATCAGTCTTCAGGGGTCTGGGGCCAACGTCCTGACTTTC; cdr3_aa: CAISLQGSGANVLTF
d_call: .; v_call: TRBV5-6; j_call: TRBJ1-2; clone_size: .; cdr3_nt: TGTGCCAGCAGCTTAAAACAGGGAGACTATGGCTACACCTTC; cdr3_aa: CASSLKQGDYGYTF
d_call: .; v_call: TRBV5-4; j_call: TRBJ1-2; clone_size: .; cdr3_nt: TGTGCCAGCAGCACAGGGTTGGACTATGGCTACACCTTC; cdr3_aa: CASSTGLDYGYTF
d_call: .; v_call: TRBV6-1; j_call: TRBJ1-1; clone_size: .; cdr3_nt: TGTGCCAGCAGTGAAGCGTTTGGGAGCACTGAAGCTTTCTTT; cdr3_aa: CASSEAFGSTEAFF
d_call: .; v_call: TRBV5-1; j_call: TRBJ2-3; clone_size: .; cdr3_nt: TGCGCCAGCAGCTTGGTGAGGGGGACGATACCCACAGATACGCAGTATTTT; cdr3_aa: CASSLVRGTIPTDTQYF